This T cell receptor beta chain was recorded in a study of shared clonotypes between healthy human individuals. Study background: Ranging from 18 to 49 in age, donors were a couple of women and a few men. CD4 naive cells filled three plates per donor, CD4 memory three, CD8 naive two and CD8 memory one. Findings and limits, study-wide: Generally, naive subsets (rather than memory subsets) showed larger estimated richness. Some clonotypes were shared by all four sorted-subset donors, while others were not shared. The non-shared ones had lower generation probabilities than the shared ones.

As concerns this clone: Its antigen is unidentified.

Using immunoSEQ multiplex PCR, the repertoire was profiled, and TCRdb retains in-frame clones only, with some absent. This table has about 2.4 million clones, approximately 94% appearing once. Germline CDR1 LGHNT, CDR2 FRNRAP. V was pared by 2 bases and J by 4 bases, with 3 bases of the junction left unmatched. This CDR3 contains 14 residues. The sample was naive CD4+ T cells from PBMCs. The sample's subset: CD45RA+ positively selected. The chain is built from TRBV12-5 and TRBJ1-2, with 8 bases aligning to TRBD1. The source of this sequence is a man aged 18 to 30 in good health. Some clones in this sample may be carry-over from other donors' samples. The CDR3 reads CASGLSGGGYGYTF. In DNA, the CDR3 is TGTGCTAGTGGTTTGTCAGGGGGCGGCTATGGCTACACCTTC.